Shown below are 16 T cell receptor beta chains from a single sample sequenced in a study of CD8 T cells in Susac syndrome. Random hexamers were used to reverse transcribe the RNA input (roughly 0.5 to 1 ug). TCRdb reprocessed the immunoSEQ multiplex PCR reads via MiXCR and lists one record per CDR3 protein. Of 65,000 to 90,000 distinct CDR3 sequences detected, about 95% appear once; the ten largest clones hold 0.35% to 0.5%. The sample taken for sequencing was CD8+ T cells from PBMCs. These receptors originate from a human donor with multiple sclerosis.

CDR3 sequence reads: CASSIGGTDYGYTF. The DNA of the CDR3 is TGTGCCAGTAGTATAGGCGGGACAGACTATGGCTACACCTTC. The rearrangement joins TRBV19 to TRBJ1-2, with 7 bases fitting TRBD1. V was clipped by 1 base and J by 3 bases; unmatched bases: 2. This CDR3 is built from 14 residues. CDR1 LNHDA and CDR2 SQIVND come from the germline V gene (reference sequence).

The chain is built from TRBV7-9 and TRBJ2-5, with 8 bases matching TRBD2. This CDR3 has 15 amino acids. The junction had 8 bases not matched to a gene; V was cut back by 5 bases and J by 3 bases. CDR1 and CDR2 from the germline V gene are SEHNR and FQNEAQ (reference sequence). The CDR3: CASSPPGGEEETQYF. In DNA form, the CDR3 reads TGTGCCAGCAGCCCCCCGGGAGGGGAGGAAGAGACCCAGTACTTC.

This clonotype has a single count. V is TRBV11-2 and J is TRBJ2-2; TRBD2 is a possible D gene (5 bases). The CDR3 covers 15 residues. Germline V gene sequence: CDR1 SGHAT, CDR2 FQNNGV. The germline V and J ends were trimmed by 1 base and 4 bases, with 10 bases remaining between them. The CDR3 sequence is CASSLVNSGTGELFF. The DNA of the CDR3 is TGTGCCAGCAGCTTAGTCAACAGCGGCACCGGGGAGCTGTTTTTT.

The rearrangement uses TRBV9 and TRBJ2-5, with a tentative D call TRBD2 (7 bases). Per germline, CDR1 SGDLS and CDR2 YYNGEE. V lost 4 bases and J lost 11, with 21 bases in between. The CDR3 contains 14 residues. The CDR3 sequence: CASSPEGGIESQYF. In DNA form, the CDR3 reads TGTGCCAGCAGCCCCGAGGGGGGGATAGAGAGTCAGTACTTC.

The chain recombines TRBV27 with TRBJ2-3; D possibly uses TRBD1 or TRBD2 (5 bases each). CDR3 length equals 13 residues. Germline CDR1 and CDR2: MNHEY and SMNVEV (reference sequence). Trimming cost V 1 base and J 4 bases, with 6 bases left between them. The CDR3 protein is CASSLLGADTQYF. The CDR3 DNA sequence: TGTGCCAGCAGTTTATTGGGGGCAGATACGCAGTATTTT.

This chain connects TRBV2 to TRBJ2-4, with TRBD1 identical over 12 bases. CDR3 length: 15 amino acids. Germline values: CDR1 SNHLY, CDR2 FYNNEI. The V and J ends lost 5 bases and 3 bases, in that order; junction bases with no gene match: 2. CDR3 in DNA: TGTGCCAGCAGTTGGGACAGGGGGCACAAAAACATTCAGTACTTC. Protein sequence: CASSWDRGHKNIQYF.

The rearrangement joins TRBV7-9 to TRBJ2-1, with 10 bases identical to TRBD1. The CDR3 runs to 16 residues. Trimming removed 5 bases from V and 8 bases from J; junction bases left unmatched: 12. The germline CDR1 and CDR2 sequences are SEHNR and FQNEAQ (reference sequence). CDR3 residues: CASSIHDRGHDDEQFF. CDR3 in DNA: TGTGCCAGCAGCATTCACGACAGGGGGCATGACGATGAGCAGTTCTTC.

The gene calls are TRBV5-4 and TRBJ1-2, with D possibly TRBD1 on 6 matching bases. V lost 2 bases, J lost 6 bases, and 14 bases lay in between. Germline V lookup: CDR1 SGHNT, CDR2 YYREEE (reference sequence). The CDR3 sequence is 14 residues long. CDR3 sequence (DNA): TGTGCCAGCAGCTTCCTCGGGGGGCTGGATGGCTACACCTTC. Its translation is CASSFLGGLDGYTF.

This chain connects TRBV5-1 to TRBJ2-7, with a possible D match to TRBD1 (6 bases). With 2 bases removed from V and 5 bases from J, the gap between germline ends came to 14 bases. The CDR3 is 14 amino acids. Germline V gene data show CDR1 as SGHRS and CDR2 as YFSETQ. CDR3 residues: CASSFRGGRDEQYF. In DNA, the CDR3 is TGCGCCAGCAGCTTTAGAGGGGGACGGGACGAGCAGTACTTC.

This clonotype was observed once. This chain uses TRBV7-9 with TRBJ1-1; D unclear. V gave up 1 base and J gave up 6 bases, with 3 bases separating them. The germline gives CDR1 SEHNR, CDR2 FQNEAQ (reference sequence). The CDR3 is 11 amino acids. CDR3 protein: CASSLDPEAFF. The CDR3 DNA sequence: TGTGCCAGCAGCTTAGATCCTGAAGCTTTCTTT.

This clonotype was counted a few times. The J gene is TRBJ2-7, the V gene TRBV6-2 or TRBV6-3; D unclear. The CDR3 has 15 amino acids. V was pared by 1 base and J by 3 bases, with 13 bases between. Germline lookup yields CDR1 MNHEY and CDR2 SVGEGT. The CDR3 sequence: CASSYFDLGIYEQYF. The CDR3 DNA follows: TGTGCCAGCAGTTACTTCGACCTAGGTATCTACGAGCAGTACTTC.

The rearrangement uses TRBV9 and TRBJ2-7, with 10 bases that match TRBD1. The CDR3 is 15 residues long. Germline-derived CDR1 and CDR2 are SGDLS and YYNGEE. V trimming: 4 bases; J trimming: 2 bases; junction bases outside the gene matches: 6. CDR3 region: CASSPLGTGAYEQYF. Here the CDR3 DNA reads TGTGCCAGCAGCCCTTTAGGGACAGGGGCCTACGAGCAGTACTTC. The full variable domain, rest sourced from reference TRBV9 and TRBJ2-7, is DSGVTQTPKHLITATGQRVTLRCSPRSGDLSVYWYQQSLDQGLQFLIQYYNGEERAKGNILERFSAQQFPDLHSELNLSSLELGDSALYFCASSPLGTGAYEQYFGPGTRLTVT.

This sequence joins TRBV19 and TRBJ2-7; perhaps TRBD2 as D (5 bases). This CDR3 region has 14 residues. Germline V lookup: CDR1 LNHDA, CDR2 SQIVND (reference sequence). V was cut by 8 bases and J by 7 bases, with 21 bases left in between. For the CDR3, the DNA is TGTGCCAGTTCTTCCCGAGGACTCACACGGGAGCAGTACTTC. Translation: CASSSRGLTREQYF.

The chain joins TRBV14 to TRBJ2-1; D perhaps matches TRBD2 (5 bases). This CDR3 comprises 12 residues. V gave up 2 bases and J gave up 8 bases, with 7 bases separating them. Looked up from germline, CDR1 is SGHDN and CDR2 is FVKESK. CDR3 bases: TGTGCCAGCAGCCAAACGCGGGATGAGCAGTTCTTC. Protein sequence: CASSQTRDEQFF.

The CDR3 DNA is TGTGCCAGCAGTTACTCGAAGGTGCCCTACGAGCAGTACTTC. Protein: CASSYSKVPYEQYF. The rearrangement joins TRBV6-5 to TRBJ2-7; D call uncertain. CDR1 is MNHEY and CDR2 is SVGAGI in the germline V gene. Trimming removed 0 bases at V and 2 bases at J, with 8 bases between. CDR3 length: 14 amino acids.

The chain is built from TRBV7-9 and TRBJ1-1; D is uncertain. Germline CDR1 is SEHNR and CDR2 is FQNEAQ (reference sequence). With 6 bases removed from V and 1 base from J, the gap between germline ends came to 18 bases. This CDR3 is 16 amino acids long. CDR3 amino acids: CASRAPAPEGNTEAFF. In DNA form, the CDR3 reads TGTGCCAGCAGGGCCCCCGCCCCCGAGGGGAACACTGAAGCTTTCTTT.